Sequencing of this T cell receptor (beta chain) was carried out in a study of shared clonotypes between healthy human individuals. Turning to the study itself: In total, the donors were a couple of women and a few men aged 18 to 49. Study findings and constraints: It was only blood that was sampled, and tissue repertoires likely differ.

About this clone itself: Antigen: not known.

Generated by immunoSEQ multiplex PCR, the TCRdb table keeps only in-frame clones and is missing some. Among 2,500,000 or so clones listed, over 85% were seen once. Germline CDR1 reads MNHEY; CDR2 reads SVGAGI. The V and J ends lost 4 bases and 4 bases respectively, with 10 bases between them. The CDR3 length is 14 residues. The receptor was derived from a young man in good health. Sequencing used naive CD4+ T cells sorted from blood. This sample's subset: CD45RA+ positively selected. The V and J genes are TRBV6-5 and TRBJ2-2; D is ambiguous. CDR3 sequence (DNA): TGTGCCAGCAGTTCATATAAGGCCACCGGGGAGCTGTTTTTT. Its protein is CASSSYKATGELFF.